Presented here are 13 T cell receptor beta chains from one specimen sequenced in a study of T-cell memory formation after mild COVID-19. TCRdb analysed the 5' RACE reads with MiXCR anew, one entry per CDR3 protein. Of hundreds of thousands of distinct CDR3 sequences in the sample, about a sixth were seen once. The sequenced sample consisted of PBMCs or a T cell subset sorted from them (not recorded which). The receptors come from an adult woman who had mild COVID-19 (a few samples of this study predate the infection). Cell type and time point are not known.

The chain recombines TRBV7-9 with TRBJ1-1, with D unclear. CDR3 length: 14 amino acids. The V and J ends lost 8 bases and 0 bases respectively, with 13 bases between them. Germline V CDR1 and CDR2: SEHNR, FQNEAQ (reference sequence). This CDR3 is CASSPRVLNTEAFF. CDR3 sequence (DNA): TGTGCCAGCTCCCCGCGCGTGCTGAACACTGAAGCTTTCTTT.

The CDR3: CASSPRQESGELFF. CDR3 DNA: TGTGCCAGCAGTCCCCGACAGGAATCCGGGGAGCTGTTTTTT. This chain links TRBV12-3 or TRBV12-4 with TRBJ2-2; maybe TRBD1 (6 bases). CDR3 length: 14 residues. Trimming took 5 bases from V and 6 from J, leaving 13 bases between them.

The table lists this clonotype with a few counts. The chain links TRBV18 to TRBJ2-1, with 7 bases identical to TRBD1. The CDR3 loop spans 15 amino acids. The germline gives CDR1 KGHSH, CDR2 LQKENI. J gave up 4 bases and V 4 bases, and 7 bases lay outside the gene matches. CDR3 sequence (DNA): TGTGCCAGCTCACTCGGGACAGCCATATACAATGAGCAGTTCTTC. Amino acids: CASSLGTAIYNEQFF.

The chain carries TRBV24-1 and TRBJ2-1; 8 positions match TRBD2. Germline CDR1 reads KGHDR; CDR2 reads SFDVKD. The CDR3 has 16 amino acids. The trim removed 1 base at V and 10 bases at J, leaving 11 bases unmatched. In DNA, the CDR3 is TGTGCCACCAGTGATTTAGAGGCTAGCGGGCATCGGGAGCAGTTCTTC. It yields the protein CATSDLEASGHREQFF.

The V and J genes are TRBV12-3 or TRBV12-4 and TRBJ2-7; the D is unclear. V lost 5 bases and J 8 bases, leaving 10 bases between the germline ends. The CDR3 sequence is 11 residues long. This CDR3 reads CASSPSSKQYF. Written as DNA, the CDR3 is TGTGCCAGCAGTCCCTCCAGCAAGCAGTACTTC.

This clonotype was seen only a few times. This chain uses TRBV6-2 or TRBV6-3 with TRBJ2-7, with 12 bases that match TRBD2. CDR1 and CDR2 (germline): MNHEY, SVGEGT. With V trimmed by 5 bases and J by 7 bases, 12 bases remained unmatched. The CDR3 loop spans 16 amino acids. In DNA, the CDR3 is TGTGCCAGCAGTCGAAGACTAGCGGGAGTCCAAGGAGAGCAGTACTTC. This gives the protein CASSRRLAGVQGEQYF.

The chain's CDR3 is CASSQDEAGVVYEQFF. The CDR3 DNA reads as TGCGCCAGCAGCCAAGATGAAGCGGGAGTTGTATATGAGCAGTTCTTC. The chain joins TRBV4-1 to TRBJ2-1, with 8 bases lining up with TRBD2. This CDR3 contains 16 residues. V lost 0 bases and J lost 8; bases outside the gene matches: 9. Germline V lookup: CDR1 MGHRA, CDR2 YSYEKL.

This clonotype came up a few times. This chain connects TRBV6-5 to TRBJ2-1, with 8 positions matching TRBD2. CDR1 and CDR2 (germline): MNHEY, SVGAGI. Unmatched junction bases numbered 16, after V lost 7 bases and J lost 8 bases. CDR3 length: 16 amino acids. CDR3 residues: CASTLRASGSSDEQFF. For the CDR3, the DNA is TGTGCCAGCACCCTACGGGCTAGCGGGTCTTCCGATGAGCAGTTCTTC.

This clonotype was observed a handful of times. Relative to the germline gene, one junction end is altered; a read error may explain this. The rearrangement joins TRBV20-1 to TRBJ2-1; tentatively, D is TRBD2 (5 bases). The CDR3 contains 13 residues. The germline V gene encodes CDR1 DFQATT and CDR2 SNEGSKA (reference sequence). The CDR3 is CSARPLGSNGQFF. The DNA for the CDR3 is TGCAGTGCTAGGCCCTTGGGGAGCAATGGGCAGTTCTTC.

This clonotype has more than one count but fewer than ten. The genes are TRBV6-5 and TRBJ1-4; D is undetermined. The CDR3 loop spans 16 amino acids. The germline CDR1 and CDR2 sequences are MNHEY and SVGAGI. V lost 0 bases and J 4 bases, leaving 12 bases between the germline ends. Written as DNA, the CDR3 is TGTGCCAGCAGTTACTCGCAGGCGCTAAGTAATGAAAAACTGTTTTTT. Translating gives CASSYSQALSNEKLFF.

CDR3 protein: CASSDGGGSYGYTF. The CDR3 nucleotides are TGTGCCAGCAGTGACGGCGGGGGCTCCTATGGCTACACCTTC. This chain connects TRBV6-4 to TRBJ1-2; perhaps TRBD1 as D (6 bases). The germline CDR1 and CDR2 sequences are MRHNA and SNTAGT. With 2 bases removed from V and 4 bases from J, the gap between germline ends came to 11 bases. This CDR3 contains 14 residues.

This clonotype was detected only a few times. Here the CDR3 DNA reads TGCAGCGTTGAGGGTACAGGCCAGTTGGACAATGAGCAGTTCTTC. Translation: CSVEGTGQLDNEQFF. The rearrangement uses TRBV29-1 and TRBJ2-1, with D perhaps TRBD1 (5 bases). Germline values: CDR1 SQVTM, CDR2 ANQGSEA. The CDR3 length is 15 residues. V was clipped by 3 bases and J by 5 bases, with 17 bases between them.

This chain links TRBV7-2 with TRBJ1-2; D is possibly TRBD1 (5 bases). The CDR3 consists of 14 residues. Germline assignment: CDR1 SGHTA and CDR2 FQGNSA. V was shortened by 0 bases and J by 4 bases, with 9 bases between the two germline ends. CDR3 DNA sequence: TGTGCCAGCAGCTTAGCTCGGCAGGGCTATGGCTACACCTTC. Protein sequence: CASSLARQGYGYTF.